This passage covers 29 T cell receptor beta chains from one sample sequenced in a study of blood T cell repertoires in COVID-19. Libraries were prepared by immunoSEQ multiplex PCR; TCRdb keeps only in-frame clonotypes and omits some of them. The sample shows more than 300,000 clones, 90% to 95% of them seen only once. Input material: PBMCs or T cells enriched from blood (not recorded which). The receptors come from a woman aged 25 to 39 who had been exposed to COVID-19.

The chain employs TRBV7-9 and TRBJ2-2; 10 positions agree with TRBD2. Per the germline V gene, CDR1 is SEHNR and CDR2 is FQNEAQ (reference sequence). V gave up 4 bases and J gave up 1 base; unmatched junction bases: 0. The CDR3 contains 15 residues. As DNA, the CDR3 is TGTGCCAGCAGCTCTAGCGGGGGGAACACCGGGGAGCTGTTTTTT. This translates into CASSSSGGNTGELFF.

The genes are TRBV13 and TRBJ1-1, with no clear D. This CDR3 is built from 16 residues. CDR1 and CDR2 from the germline V gene are PRHDT and FYEKMQ (reference sequence). Trimming left V 4 bases short and J 0 bases short, with 15 bases between. This chain's CDR3 is CASSYAPLGVNTEAFF. In DNA form, the CDR3 reads TGTGCCAGCAGCTACGCACCGCTCGGAGTGAACACTGAAGCTTTCTTT.

The chain links TRBV7-6 to TRBJ1-1; 12 bases line up with TRBD1. The CDR3 is 16 residues long. Germline CDR1 is SGHVS and CDR2 is FNYEAQ. J was trimmed by 8 bases and V by 2 bases; bases with no gene match: 9. The CDR3 reads CASSLYRDRGLREAFF. The CDR3 nucleotides read TGTGCCAGCAGCTTATATCGGGACAGGGGGCTACGGGAAGCTTTCTTT.

CDR3 in DNA: TGTGCCAGCAGCTCGGACAGGGTTCAGTACGAGCAGTACTTC. Its translation: CASSSDRVQYEQYF. The J gene is TRBJ2-7, the V gene TRBV7-2, with 8 bases matching TRBD1. J was trimmed by 4 bases and V by 4 bases; bases with no gene match: 6. The CDR3 covers 14 residues. CDR1 SGHTA and CDR2 FQGNSA come from the germline V gene.

The chain joins TRBV2 to TRBJ2-7, with 10 bases that match TRBD2. V shed 4 bases and J 3 bases; nucleotides not matched to a gene: 3. Germline CDR1 SNHLY, CDR2 FYNNEI. The CDR3 spans 14 residues. CDR3 nucleotide sequence: TGTGCCAGCAGTGCGGGACTAGCGTTCTACGAGCAGTACTTC. It yields the protein CASSAGLAFYEQYF.

This clone is a singleton in its sample. This rearrangement joins TRBV7-8 to TRBJ1-4; D is uncertain. Germline assignment: CDR1 SGHVS and CDR2 FQNEAQ. CDR3 length: 16 amino acids. V lost 1 base, J lost 0 bases, and 9 bases lay in between. Here the CDR3 reads CASSLGESSTNEKLFF. The CDR3 DNA reads as TGTGCCAGCAGCTTAGGCGAGTCGTCAACTAATGAAAAACTGTTTTTT.

The V and J genes are TRBV2 and TRBJ2-5; the D gene is possibly TRBD1 (9 bases). With 3 bases removed from V and 7 bases from J, the gap between germline ends came to 21 bases. This CDR3 comprises 16 residues. Germline-derived CDR1 and CDR2 are SNHLY and FYNNEI. DNA for the CDR3: TGTGCCAGCAGTGATTCGGGACAGGGACTAGGGCTGACCCAGTACTTC. It codes for CASSDSGQGLGLTQYF.

This chain connects TRBV7-2 to TRBJ2-7, with D uncertain. Germline CDR1 SGHTA, CDR2 FQGNSA. The V gene lost 5 bases and the J gene lost 0 bases, with 14 bases spanning the gap. The CDR3 spans 15 residues. CDR3 region: CASSLLGLSSYEQYF. The CDR3 bases are TGTGCCAGCAGCCTCCTCGGTTTAAGCTCCTACGAGCAGTACTTC.

The genes are TRBV7-3 and TRBJ1-2; the match to TRBD1 covers 10 bases. Trimming cost V 4 bases and J 3 bases; bases outside gene matches: 2. This CDR3 has 14 amino acids. In germline, CDR1 is SGHTA, CDR2 FQGTGA. The CDR3 sequence is CASSSGTGDYGYTF. In DNA, the CDR3 is TGTGCCAGCAGCTCGGGGACAGGGGACTATGGCTACACCTTC. Full variable domain (rest looked up from reference TRBV7-3 and TRBJ1-2): GAGVSQTPSNKVTEKGKYVELRCDPISGHTALYWYRQSLGQGPEFLIYFQGTGAADDSGLPNDRFFAVRPEGSVSTLKIQRTERGDSAVYLCASSSGTGDYGYTFGSGTRLTVV.

This clone showed up just once. This chain's CDR3 is CASSLTDSSYNEQFF. For the CDR3, the DNA is TGTGCCAGCAGTTTAACCGACAGTTCGTACAATGAGCAGTTCTTC. J is TRBJ2-1 and V is TRBV27; tentatively, D is TRBD1 (5 bases). This CDR3 region has 15 residues. Germline CDR1 is MNHEY and CDR2 is SMNVEV (reference sequence). The germline V and J ends were trimmed by 2 bases and 4 bases, with 12 bases remaining between them.

The rearrangement links TRBV19 to TRBJ1-5; 11 bases are a match to TRBD1. The V gene's germline CDR1 is LNHDA and CDR2 SQIVND (reference sequence). After removal of 6 bases from V and 4 bases from J, the junction contained 5 bases not matched to a gene. The CDR3 contains 15 residues. CDR3 DNA sequence: TGTGCCAGTAGAATCCGGGACAGGGGGAATCAGCCCCAGCATTTT. Translating gives CASRIRDRGNQPQHF.

The CDR3 protein is CASSSRSSGNTIYF. CDR3 DNA sequence: TGTGCCAGTTCTTCTCGGAGCTCTGGAAACACCATATATTTT. The chain is built from TRBV19 and TRBJ1-3, with D hard to call. V lost 8 bases to trimming and J lost 0 bases, with 11 bases between them. Germline V gene sequence: CDR1 LNHDA, CDR2 SQIVND (reference sequence). The CDR3 extends over 14 amino acids.

This chain uses TRBV12-5 with TRBJ2-1; 9 positions match TRBD1. With 4 bases clipped from V and 9 bases from J, the junction kept 10 bases outside the gene matches. There are 15 residues in the CDR3. Per the germline V gene, CDR1 is LGHNT and CDR2 is FRNRAP. For the CDR3, the DNA is TGTGCTAGTGGTTGGCCGGGACAGGGTTTCGGTGAGCAGTTCTTC. It encodes CASGWPGQGFGEQFF. Combining the CDR3 with reference TRBV12-5 and TRBJ2-1 gives the whole variable domain DARVTQTPRHKVTEMGQEVTMRCQPILGHNTVFWYRQTMMQGLELLAYFRNRAPLDDSGMPKDRFSAEMPDATLATLKIQPSEPRDSAVYFCASGWPGQGFGEQFFGPGTRLTVL.

This clone showed up just once. The rearrangement links TRBV12-3 or TRBV12-4 to TRBJ1-2; tentative D call: TRBD1 (6 bases). The CDR3 runs to 12 residues. V lost 7 bases, J lost 5 bases, and 11 bases lay in between. For the CDR3, the DNA is TGTGCCAGCACTCCCAGGGGTTATGGCTACACCTTC. Protein sequence: CASTPRGYGYTF.

This chain connects TRBV19 to TRBJ1-2, with 8 bases fitting TRBD1. The CDR3 spans 15 residues. Germline CDR1 is LNHDA and CDR2 is SQIVND (reference sequence). The ends lost 6 bases at V and 3 bases at J; junction bases unmatched: 9. Here the CDR3 DNA reads TGTGCCAGTAGCTGGGGACAGGTCTGGTACTATGGCTACACCTTC. It specifies CASSWGQVWYYGYTF. The full variable domain, with the rest looked up from reference TRBV19 and TRBJ1-2, is DGGITQSPKYLFRKEGQNVTLSCEQNLNHDAMYWYRQDPGQGLRLIYYSQIVNDFQKGDIAEGYSVSREKKESFPLTVTSAQKNPTAFYLCASSWGQVWYYGYTFGSGTRLTVV.

The J gene is TRBJ2-1, the V gene TRBV5-8; no clear D. V dropped 2 bases and J dropped 4 bases, with 7 bases sitting between them. Germline CDR1 SGHTS, CDR2 YDEGEE. CDR3 size: 13 residues. This CDR3 reads CASSFNEYNEQFF. As DNA, the CDR3 is TGTGCCAGCAGCTTTAACGAGTACAATGAGCAGTTCTTC. The whole variable domain, filled in from reference TRBV5-8 and TRBJ2-1, reads EAGVTQSPTHLIKTRGQQATLRCSPISGHTSVYWYQQALGLGLQFLLWYDEGEERNRGNFPPRFSGRQFPNYSSELNVNALELEDSALYLCASSFNEYNEQFFGPGTRLTVL.

The rearrangement joins TRBV4-3 to TRBJ2-3; TRBD2 matches at 7 bases. The V gene end was trimmed by 8 bases and the J gene end by 0 bases; junction bases not matched to a gene: 11. The germline V gene has CDR1 LGHNA and CDR2 YSLEER. The CDR3 sequence is 16 residues long. CDR3 coding DNA: TGCGCCAGCCACAGCAACGCGGGGGTGAGCACAGATACGCAGTATTTT. Translated: CASHSNAGVSTDTQYF.

The rearrangement joins TRBV6-1 to TRBJ2-7, with 8 bases matching TRBD1. Germline V CDR1 and CDR2: MNHNS, SASEGT. J lost 9 bases, V lost 2 bases, and 12 bases had no gene match. This CDR3 has 15 amino acids. CDR3: CASSEPHTGTGGQYF. In DNA, the CDR3 is TGTGCCAGCAGTGAACCTCACACCGGGACAGGCGGGCAGTACTTC.

The rearrangement links TRBV5-1 to TRBJ2-5; TRBD2 is a possible D gene (5 bases). V was shortened by 0 bases and J by 9 bases, with 9 bases between the two germline ends. This CDR3 contains 12 residues. Germline lookup yields CDR1 SGHRS and CDR2 YFSETQ. The CDR3 DNA sequence: TGCGCCAGCAGCTTGGGACTATCGGCCCAGTACTTC. It is translated as CASSLGLSAQYF.

The chain uses TRBV18 and TRBJ1-1; D perhaps matches TRBD1 (6 bases). V shed 5 bases and J shed 5 bases, with 15 bases lying between them. This CDR3 is 14 amino acids long. Germline loops: CDR1 KGHSH, CDR2 LQKENI. CDR3 DNA: TGTGCCAGCTCATCGCGAGACAGGCCGACTGAAGCTTTCTTT. Amino acids: CASSSRDRPTEAFF.

The rearrangement uses TRBV19 and TRBJ2-7, with TRBD1 matching over 8 bases. Trimming cost V 7 bases and J 1 base; bases outside gene matches: 6. Germline CDR1 reads LNHDA; CDR2 reads SQIVND (reference sequence). The CDR3 consists of 14 residues. The CDR3 region is CASTGTGRSYEQYF. The CDR3 DNA sequence: TGTGCCAGTACCGGGACAGGAAGATCCTACGAGCAGTACTTC.

DNA of the CDR3: TGCGCCAGCAGCTTGGGGCCCCCCGAGCAGTACTTC. Protein: CASSLGPPEQYF. The chain uses TRBV5-1 and TRBJ2-7; D not certain. V was cut by 0 bases and J by 6 bases, with 7 bases left in between. CDR1 and CDR2 from the germline V gene are SGHRS and YFSETQ. The CDR3 consists of 12 residues.

The chain links TRBV3-1 (or the pseudogene TRBV3-2) to TRBJ1-4; TRBD1 matches at 10 bases. This CDR3 contains 15 residues. Germline CDR1 LGHDT, CDR2 YNNKEL (reference sequence). With V trimmed by 3 bases and J by 8 bases, 6 bases remained unmatched. CDR3 sequence reads: CASSQRQGALEKLFF. CDR3 sequence (DNA): TGTGCCAGCAGCCAGCGACAGGGGGCTTTGGAAAAACTGTTTTTT.

The chain employs TRBV4-1 and TRBJ1-5, with TRBD1 as a possible D gene (5 bases). Germline-derived CDR1 and CDR2 are MGHRA and YSYEKL. Between the trimmed V and J ends, which lost 0 bases and 2 bases, there was a span of 11 bases. There are 16 residues in the CDR3. Here the CDR3 reads CASSQDLGAGNQPQHF. The CDR3 DNA sequence: TGCGCCAGCAGCCAAGATTTAGGGGCTGGCAATCAGCCCCAGCATTTT.

This chain uses TRBV27 with TRBJ2-2; D unresolved. The length of the CDR3 is 15 residues. Trimming pared 3 bases from V and 0 bases from J, leaving 8 bases between. Germline-derived CDR1 and CDR2 are MNHEY and SMNVEV (reference sequence). Written as DNA, the CDR3 is TGTGCCAGCAGTTTCCGGCGGACGAACACCGGGGAGCTGTTTTTT. Its protein product is CASSFRRTNTGELFF.

This chain links TRBV7-2 with TRBJ1-1, with unresolved D. The CDR3 has 15 residues. The germline gives CDR1 SGHTA, CDR2 FQGNSA. Trimming stripped 3 bases from V and 3 bases from J, with 14 bases between. The CDR3 loop is CASSFALSGDTEAFF. CDR3 in DNA: TGTGCCAGCAGCTTCGCCCTGAGCGGGGACACTGAAGCTTTCTTT.

This clone came up once. This chain connects TRBV6-5 to TRBJ2-7, with no clear D. Germline V lookup: CDR1 MNHEY, CDR2 SVGAGI. V lost 6 bases and J 4 bases, leaving 16 bases between the germline ends. CDR3 length: 14 residues. The CDR3 sequence: CASRRHVGTYEQYF. The CDR3 coding sequence is TGTGCCAGCAGACGACATGTTGGAACTTACGAGCAGTACTTC.

The rearrangement uses TRBV27 and TRBJ2-5; TRBD1 is a possible D gene (5 bases). The germline gives CDR1 MNHEY, CDR2 SMNVEV (reference sequence). Trimming took 5 bases from V and 2 from J, leaving 12 bases between them. This CDR3 has 14 residues. CDR3 DNA: TGTGCCAGCAGTCCGCGGACACCTCAAGAGACCCAGTACTTC. Encoded protein: CASSPRTPQETQYF.

The rearrangement joins TRBV7-8 to TRBJ1-4; no clear D. V was pared by 1 base and J by 15 bases, with 15 bases between. Per germline, CDR1 SGHVS and CDR2 FQNEAQ. The length of the CDR3 is 13 residues. For the CDR3, the DNA is TGTGCCAGCAGCTTAGAATCAGCAGGCCGGTTGTTTTTT. This gives the protein CASSLESAGRLFF.